This T cell receptor (beta chain) was retrieved from a study of blood T cell repertoires in COVID-19 (TCRdb year 2020). Broadly, across the study: Samples from collaborators originated in the United States, Italy and Spain and spanned both the acute and convalescent phases of COVID-19. The material from the prospective study consisted of cDNA or gDNA derived from T cells, B-cell-depleted T cells, or PBMCs. The dataset comprised deeply sampled blood TCRbeta repertoires from subjects exposed to, actively infected with, or recovered from COVID-19. The repertoires were made available in a free public database intended to serve as a resource for research on the immune response to SARS-CoV-2. The samples were drawn from two sources: the first 160 participants of the ongoing ImmuneRACE study, and fewer than 1,500 subjects contributed by 6 global collaborators. A de-identified subject ID, COVID-19 status, age in years and sex were almost always included in the sample metadata. Where available, HLA class I and class II types were taken from metadata supplied by the sample provider and were not determined by assay-based typing. What the work shows at the level of the full study, not this receptor alone: Clinical and demographic metadata were provided uncurated, with the amount varying by source and participant.

The junction carries 11 bases between V and J, which are trimmed by 3 bases and 3 bases respectively. The germline V gene encodes CDR1 SGHTA and CDR2 FQGNSA. The CDR3 has 15 amino acids, counting the end cysteine and phenylalanine. Solely the CDR3 DNA is kept, with 45 bases framed from the first base. Note on this clone: No antigen is known for it. Base qualities were left out, and no much larger clone turns up one base away.

The immunoSEQ Assay, a bias-controlled multiplex PCR, was used to amplify TCRbeta CDR3 regions from genomic DNA. As for the original processing: The number of nucleated cells in each sample was estimated from the amplification of reference gene primers within the assay. To quantify the absolute abundance of each unique TCRbeta CDR3 rearrangement, sequence reads were collapsed and filtered. For each sample, productive Simpson clonality was calculated as the square root of Simpson's diversity index over productive rearrangements. TCRdb took over this immuneACCESS table, retaining in-frame rearrangements with V and J assigned. Such tables are incomplete; in checked studies, under half of the missing clones stem from an unresolved V gene, and the remainder is unexplained. The V and J calls and clone size come from that table; D and trimming were worked out from the DNA. The sample table records over 150,000 clones; around nine tenths of these occur just once. About 0.6% of the sample is taken by the ten largest.

One collaborating source in Seattle enrolled patients while the patients were actively infected and followed the patients over time throughout the course of disease. The collaborating institutions used their own protocols to collect whole blood in K2EDTA tubes. For TCRbeta analysis, collaborator samples were shipped as frozen whole blood, as isolated PBMCs, or as DNA extracted from either sample type. This clonotype was sampled from a man aged 55-75 years with COVID-19, enrolled during active disease. The sequenced material came from peripheral blood. The chain is made from TRBV7-2 and TRBJ1-4; the D gene is possibly TRBD1, with 6 bases matching. This receptor carries the CDR3 CASSLGGLANEKLFF. The bases are TGTGCCAGCAGCTTGGGGGGGCTGGCTAATGAAAAACTGTTTTTT.